Reported below is one T cell receptor (beta chain). This sample is drawn from a study of blood T cell repertoires in COVID-19. Across the study: PBMCs, B-cell-depleted T cells, or T cells were the source of the cDNA or gDNA that made up the material.

V gave up 0 bases and J gave up 6 bases; unmatched junction bases: 7. The CDR3 runs 15 residues. Germline V gene lookup returns CDR1 MNHEY and CDR2 SVGEGT. Produced via immunoSEQ multiplex PCR; TCRdb's table is partial and in-frame only. The repertoire consists of around 21,000 clones, with roughly 83% occurring once and the leading ten covering 3.2%. The rearrangement uses TRBV6-2 or TRBV6-3 and TRBJ1-2; TRBD1 matches at 7 bases. This TCR was sampled from a man aged 35-49 years with acute or convalescent COVID-19. Specimen: peripheral blood. The DNA of the CDR3 is TGTGCCAGCAGTTACTCGAAGGGGACAGAAAATGGCTACACCTTC. This encodes CASSYSKGTENGYTF.